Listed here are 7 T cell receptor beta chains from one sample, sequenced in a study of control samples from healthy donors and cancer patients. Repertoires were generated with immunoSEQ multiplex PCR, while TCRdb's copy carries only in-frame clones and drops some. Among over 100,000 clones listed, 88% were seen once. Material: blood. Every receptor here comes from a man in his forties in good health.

CDR3 residues: CASSQDPTGSDTGELFF. The CDR3 DNA sequence: TGCGCCAGCAGCCAAGATCCGACGGGTTCGGACACCGGGGAGCTGTTTTTT. V and J are TRBV4-1 and TRBJ2-2; D remains unclear. Germline loops: CDR1 MGHRA, CDR2 YSYEKL. The length of the CDR3 is 17 residues. V was pared by 0 bases and J by 3 bases, with 14 bases between.

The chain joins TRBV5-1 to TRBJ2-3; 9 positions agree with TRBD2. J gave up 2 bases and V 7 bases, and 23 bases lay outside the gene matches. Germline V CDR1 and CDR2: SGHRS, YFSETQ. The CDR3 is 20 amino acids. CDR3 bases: TGCGCCAGCCACTCGATCAGCTTGGGGAGCGGGGGGCGGAACACAGATACGCAGTATTTT. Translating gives CASHSISLGSGGRNTDTQYF.

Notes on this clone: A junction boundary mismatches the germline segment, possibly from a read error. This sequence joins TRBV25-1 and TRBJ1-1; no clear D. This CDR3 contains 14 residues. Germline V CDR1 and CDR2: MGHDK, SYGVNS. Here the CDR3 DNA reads TGTGCCGGCAGTGAATCGGGGAGTAGCACTGAAGCTTTCTTT. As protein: CAGSESGSSTEAFF.

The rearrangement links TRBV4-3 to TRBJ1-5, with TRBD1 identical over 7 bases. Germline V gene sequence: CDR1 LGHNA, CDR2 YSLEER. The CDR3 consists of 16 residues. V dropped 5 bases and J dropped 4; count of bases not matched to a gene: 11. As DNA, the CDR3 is TGCGCCAGCAGCAACAGCCACAGGGGTGCAAATCAGCCCCAGCATTTT. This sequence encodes CASSNSHRGANQPQHF.

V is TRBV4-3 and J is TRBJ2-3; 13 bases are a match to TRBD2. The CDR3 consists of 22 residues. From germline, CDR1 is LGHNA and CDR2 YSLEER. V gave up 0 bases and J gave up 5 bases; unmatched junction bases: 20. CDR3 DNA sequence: TGCGCCAGCAGCCAAGATCCATTTGCCGCGACTAGCGGGGGGCCAAGTAGAGATACGCAGTATTTT. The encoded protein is CASSQDPFAATSGGPSRDTQYF.

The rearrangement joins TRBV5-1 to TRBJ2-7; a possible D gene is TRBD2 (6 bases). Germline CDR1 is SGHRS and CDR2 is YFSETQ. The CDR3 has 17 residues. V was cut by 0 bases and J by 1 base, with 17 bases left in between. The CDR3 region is CASSLGQRTGGSYEQYF. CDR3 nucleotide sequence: TGCGCCAGCAGCTTGGGGCAGCGCACCGGGGGATCCTACGAGCAGTACTTC.

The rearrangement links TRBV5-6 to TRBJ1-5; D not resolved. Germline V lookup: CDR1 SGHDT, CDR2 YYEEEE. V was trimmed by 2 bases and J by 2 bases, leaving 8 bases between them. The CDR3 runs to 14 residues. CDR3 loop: CASSLTQGNQPQHF. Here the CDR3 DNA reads TGTGCCAGCAGCTTAACACAAGGCAATCAGCCCCAGCATTTT.